These 11 T cell receptor beta chains were all obtained from the same sample, sequenced in a study of human T cells and chemical hapten exposure. Specified time point: patch test 2, 6 weeks after DPC sensitization. Treatment here: therapeutic diphenylcyclopropenone sensitization with weekly scalp DPC. TCRdb reanalysed the RACE reads using MiXCR and keeps one entry per CDR3 protein. The sample records about 96,000 distinct CDR3 sequences, about 9.3% being singletons. The sample was whole blood, taken in connection with sensitization to the hapten diphenylcyclopropenone (DPC). These receptors came from a woman in her thirties or forties with alopecia areata. Some clones in this sample may be carry-over from other donors' samples.

This clonotype was observed a few times. V usage is TRBV29-1 and J usage is TRBJ2-1, with D tentatively TRBD1 (6 bases). Trimming removed 0 bases from V and 9 bases from J, with 15 bases in between. The CDR3 has 14 amino acids. Germline V gene data show CDR1 as SQVTM and CDR2 as ANQGSEA. CDR3 in amino acids: CSVEDPPARGEQFF. The CDR3 coding sequence is TGCAGCGTTGAAGATCCCCCCGCCAGGGGTGAGCAGTTCTTC.

V usage is TRBV5-1 and J usage is TRBJ2-3; unclear D gene. V lost 3 bases, J lost 6 bases, and 11 bases lay in between. The CDR3 runs 13 residues. Germline V gene sequence: CDR1 SGHRS, CDR2 YFSETQ. CDR3 residues: CASSYRARDTQYF. The CDR3 DNA is TGCGCCAGCAGCTACCGGGCTCGGGATACGCAGTATTTT.

With respect to this clonotype: Being one base from a much bigger clone, this may be a read error. The chain is built from TRBV11-1 and TRBJ2-2; D remains unclear. Germline V gives CDR1 SGHAT, CDR2 FQDESV (reference sequence). The CDR3 covers 14 residues. Trimming removed 7 bases from V and 5 bases from J, with 14 bases in between. For the CDR3, the DNA is TGTGCCAGCACCCCCAGGCAGTCGACCGGGGAGCTGTTTTTT. It translates to CASTPRQSTGELFF.

This clonotype was observed a handful of times. The chain has TRBV7-8 and TRBJ2-5; D might be TRBD1 (6 bases). V gave up 0 bases and J gave up 5 bases, with 19 bases separating them. This CDR3 has 17 amino acids. CDR1 and CDR2 from the germline V gene are SGHVS and FQNEAQ. CDR3 sequence (DNA): TGTGCCAGCAGCTTAGCGAACGGCCCCAGGGGCGGCGAGACCCAGTACTTC. Amino acid sequence: CASSLANGPRGGETQYF.

The table lists this clonotype with a few counts. J is TRBJ1-4 and V is TRBV19; D is unresolved. CDR3 length: 12 amino acids. V lost 5 bases and J 11 bases, leaving 12 bases between the germline ends. Per the germline V gene, CDR1 is LNHDA and CDR2 is SQIVND (reference sequence). CDR3 DNA sequence: TGTGCCAGTAGTGACCCTCAGAAGAAACTGTTTTTT. Protein sequence: CASSDPQKKLFF.

The chain joins TRBV9 to TRBJ2-6; no clear D. This CDR3 contains 14 residues. Trimming stripped 0 bases from V and 5 bases from J, with 6 bases between. Germline lookup yields CDR1 SGDLS and CDR2 YYNGEE. This CDR3 is CASSVDHRANVLTF. CDR3 bases: TGTGCCAGCAGCGTAGATCACCGGGCCAACGTCCTGACTTTC.

This clonotype was detected a few times. The rearrangement links TRBV18 to TRBJ2-1; TRBD2 agrees at 9 bases. The V segment lost 3 bases and the J segment 8 bases; nucleotides outside the gene matches: 11. Per germline, CDR1 KGHSH and CDR2 LQKENI. There are 16 residues in the CDR3. In DNA, the CDR3 is TGTGCCAGCTCACCCGCGGGAGGGCCAATCGGGGATGAGCAGTTCTTC. Protein: CASSPAGGPIGDEQFF.

CDR3 amino acids: CASRASGSTGELFF. CDR3 DNA: TGTGCCAGTCGAGCTAGCGGGAGCACCGGGGAGCTGTTTTTT. This chain links TRBV6-5 with TRBJ2-2; 10 bases are shared with TRBD2. J gave up 4 bases and V 9 bases, and 5 bases lay outside the gene matches. Germline lookup yields CDR1 MNHEY and CDR2 SVGAGI. The length of the CDR3 is 14 residues.

This clonotype was counted ten times or more. The chain is built from TRBV4-2 and TRBJ2-7, with D unresolved. Germline V gene data show CDR1 as LGHNA and CDR2 as YNFKEQ. The V and J ends lost 1 base and 0 bases respectively, with 13 bases between them. The CDR3 consists of 16 residues. In DNA, the CDR3 is TGTGCCAGCAGCCAAGTTTCCGGGCGATTCTCCTACGAGCAGTACTTC. Protein: CASSQVSGRFSYEQYF.

This chain links TRBV9 with TRBJ2-3, with TRBD2 identical over 7 bases. Per the germline V gene, CDR1 is SGDLS and CDR2 is YYNGEE. This CDR3 contains 15 residues. V gave up 3 bases and J gave up 0 bases; unmatched junction bases: 4. The CDR3 reads CASSATSVSTDTQYF. The CDR3 DNA follows: TGTGCCAGCAGCGCAACTAGCGTGAGCACAGATACGCAGTATTTT.

V and J are TRBV2 and TRBJ2-7, with a tentative D call TRBD1 (5 bases). V was shortened by 6 bases and J by 2 bases, with 8 bases between the two germline ends. Germline lookup yields CDR1 SNHLY and CDR2 FYNNEI. CDR3 length: 12 amino acids. The CDR3 DNA follows: TGTGCCAGCAGGGGGCAGGCCTACGAGCAGTACTTC. The encoded protein is CASRGQAYEQYF.